Shown below are 26 T cell receptor beta chains from a single sample sequenced in a study of beta chain features in type 1 diabetes. Isolated RNA was reverse transcribed in full, so expressed TCRB transcripts were sequenced. The table came from immunoSEQ multiplex PCR; TCRdb's copy has only in-frame clones and leaves some out. Among around 300,000 clones, 12% to 15% were seen once, and the ten largest hold approximately 6.7%. The sequenced material came from central memory CD4+ T cells from blood. These receptors were taken from a man aged 30-40 years in good health.

The sample holds many counts of this clone. This rearrangement joins TRBV2 to TRBJ2-3; D remains ambiguous. CDR1 is SNHLY and CDR2 is FYNNEI in the germline V gene. This CDR3 comprises 14 residues. With 4 bases removed from V and 2 bases from J, the gap between germline ends came to 10 bases. The CDR3 region has the DNA TGTGCCAGCAGTGCGGCGGATTACACAGATACGCAGTATTTT. Translation gives CASSAADYTDTQYF.

The chain has TRBV19 and TRBJ2-1, with 9 bases fitting TRBD2. This CDR3 is built from 18 residues. V shed 4 bases and J 0 bases; nucleotides not matched to a gene: 10. Germline CDR1 and CDR2: LNHDA and SQIVND (reference sequence). Here the CDR3 reads CASSKGLAFLGSYNEQFF. CDR3 bases: TGTGCCAGTAGTAAGGGACTAGCCTTTTTGGGCTCCTACAATGAGCAGTTCTTC.

CDR3 loop: CASLQGRDTGELFF. The CDR3, as DNA: TGTGCCAGCTTACAGGGGAGGGACACCGGGGAGCTGTTTTTT. This chain links TRBV6-5 with TRBJ2-2, with D tentatively TRBD1 or TRBD2 (7 bases each). Germline loops: CDR1 MNHEY, CDR2 SVGAGI. The CDR3 is 14 amino acids. Trimming took 8 bases from V and 3 from J, leaving 13 bases between them.

The chain employs TRBV2 and TRBJ2-1, with unresolved D. Germline V gene lookup returns CDR1 SNHLY and CDR2 FYNNEI. The V end was cut by 0 bases, the J end by 14 bases, with 11 bases between. The CDR3 consists of 12 residues. The CDR3 loop is CASSEALSMEFF. CDR3 in DNA: TGTGCCAGCAGTGAAGCGTTGTCTATGGAGTTCTTC.

This clone showed up just a few times. This chain uses TRBV30 with TRBJ2-5, with a possible D match to TRBD2 (6 bases). Trimming removed 2 bases from V and 5 bases from J, with 9 bases in between. The CDR3 extends over 12 amino acids. Per the germline V gene, CDR1 is GTSNPN and CDR2 is SVGIG (reference sequence). The DNA of the CDR3 is TGTGCCTGGAGTACTAGCTTTGAGACCCAGTACTTC. This translates into CAWSTSFETQYF.

The V and J genes are TRBV19 and TRBJ1-2, with D tentatively TRBD1 (5 bases). Between the trimmed V and J ends, which lost 7 bases and 4 bases, there was a span of 28 bases. This CDR3 comprises 18 residues. Germline CDR1 is LNHDA and CDR2 is SQIVND (reference sequence). This CDR3 reads CASKPGPGSSRTIYGYTF. In DNA, the CDR3 is TGTGCCAGTAAACCGGGACCGGGAAGTTCGAGGACAATCTATGGCTACACCTTC.

This clone was seen a few times. The chain recombines TRBV7-2 with TRBJ1-1; no reliable D call. The CDR3 length is 11 residues. Germline V CDR1 and CDR2: SGHTA, FQGNSA. The V gene lost 3 bases and the J gene lost 8 bases, with 7 bases spanning the gap. The CDR3 nucleotides read TGTGCCAGCAGCTTTCGGTCCGAAGCTTTCTTT. It is translated as CASSFRSEAFF.

This clone was recorded a few times. The chain employs TRBV29-1 and TRBJ1-1, with TRBD1 identical over 9 bases. Germline CDR1 SQVTM, CDR2 ANQGSEA. The CDR3 totals 15 residues. The ends lost 7 bases at V and 2 bases at J; junction bases unmatched: 11. The CDR3 DNA follows: TGCAGCGCCCTCCCACAGGGGGCGCTAAACACTGAAGCTTTCTTT. Translating it yields CSALPQGALNTEAFF.

In this sample, this clone turned up a few times. This rearrangement joins TRBV14 to TRBJ2-6, with TRBD1 matching over 10 bases. The trim removed 4 bases at V and 0 bases at J, leaving 3 bases unmatched. The length of the CDR3 is 17 residues. Germline-derived CDR1 and CDR2 are SGHDN and FVKESK. The CDR3 nucleotides read TGTGCCAGCAGCCCTTGGACAGGGGGCTCTGGGGCCAACGTCCTGACTTTC. Translated, it gives CASSPWTGGSGANVLTF.

The sample holds a few counts of this clone. The chain joins TRBV15 to TRBJ2-1, with D tentatively TRBD1 (5 bases). Germline CDR1 LNHNV, CDR2 YYDKDF (reference sequence). CDR3 length: 15 residues. V lost 7 bases and J lost 1, with 14 bases in between. CDR3 in DNA: TGTGCCACCACCCCCGGAAAGGGGTCCTACAATGAGCAGTTCTTC. Its translation is CATTPGKGSYNEQFF.

Ten or more counts support this clone. This chain uses TRBV5-5 with TRBJ2-3, with D perhaps TRBD2 (6 bases). The ends were cut back, 0 bases at V and 5 bases at J, with 13 bases in the middle. This CDR3 contains 15 residues. Per germline, CDR1 SGHKS and CDR2 YYEKEE (reference sequence). This CDR3 is CASSLAAGIEDTQYF. The CDR3 nucleotides read TGTGCCAGCAGCTTGGCCGCGGGAATTGAAGATACGCAGTATTTT.

This clone came up a few times. V gene TRBV7-2 combines with J gene TRBJ2-2; no reliable D call. Germline CDR1 and CDR2: SGHTA and FQGNSA. This CDR3 contains 15 residues. V shed 5 bases and J shed 6 bases, with 16 bases lying between them. The CDR3 DNA is TGTGCCAGCAGCCAGGCGGCCCCTAATCCCGGGGAGCTGTTTTTT. It is translated as CASSQAAPNPGELFF.

Only a few counts were recorded for this clone. The V and J genes are TRBV7-9 and TRBJ1-1; D uncertain. CDR3 length: 14 residues. The V gene lost 1 base and the J gene lost 2 bases, with 8 bases spanning the gap. Germline CDR1 is SEHNR and CDR2 is FQNEAQ (reference sequence). CDR3 loop: CASSLGAENTEAFF. CDR3 DNA sequence: TGTGCCAGCAGCTTAGGGGCGGAAAACACTGAAGCTTTCTTT.

A few counts support this clone. The rearrangement links TRBV7-2 to TRBJ2-7; 7 bases are shared with TRBD2. Unmatched junction bases numbered 1, after V lost 4 bases and J lost 7 bases. The CDR3 is made up of 11 amino acids. Germline CDR1 and CDR2: SGHTA and FQGNSA. In nucleotides, the CDR3 is TGTGCCAGCAGCTCTAGCGGTGAGCAGTACTTC. It codes for CASSSSGEQYF.

V usage is TRBV9 and J usage is TRBJ1-1; possibly TRBD1 for D (5 bases). This CDR3 is 14 amino acids long. Per the germline V gene, CDR1 is SGDLS and CDR2 is YYNGEE. Trimming took 4 bases from V and 6 from J, leaving 16 bases between them. The chain's CDR3 is CASSPHVGASEAFF. Here the CDR3 DNA reads TGTGCCAGCAGCCCCCATGTCGGGGCATCTGAAGCTTTCTTT.

The J gene is TRBJ1-2, the V gene TRBV4-1; the D is unclear. The CDR3 runs 16 residues. The germline V gene encodes CDR1 MGHRA and CDR2 YSYEKL. Trimming took 0 bases from V and 5 from J, leaving 16 bases between them. The CDR3 DNA sequence: TGCGCCAGCAGCCAAGAGGTACTCCTCGCCGGGTATGGCTACACCTTC. It is translated as CASSQEVLLAGYGYTF.

This rearrangement joins TRBV25-1 to TRBJ1-6; TRBD1 matches at 11 bases. The V gene end was trimmed by 4 bases and the J gene end by 9 bases; junction bases not matched to a gene: 5. Germline V CDR1 and CDR2: MGHDK, SYGVNS. This CDR3 spans 15 amino acids. The CDR3 region is CASSGGTGGLSPLHF. The CDR3 nucleotides are TGTGCCAGCAGTGGAGGGACAGGGGGTCTTTCACCCCTCCACTTT.

This clone was observed a few times. The junction shows a germline mismatch at one end, possibly a read error. The chain recombines TRBV6-5 with TRBJ1-6; D gene uncertain. Germline lookup yields CDR1 MNHEY and CDR2 SVGAGI. This CDR3 contains 14 residues. The CDR3 DNA is TGTGCCATCAGTGGAGGTCCACAACATTCACCCCTCCACTTT. This encodes CAISGGPQHSPLHF.

The sample holds a few counts of this clone. The genes are TRBV7-2 and TRBJ2-1, with 10 bases identical to TRBD2. CDR3 length: 17 residues. Germline values: CDR1 SGHTA, CDR2 FQGNSA. The trim removed 8 bases at V and 4 bases at J, leaving 14 bases unmatched. The CDR3 is CASWASGGRWAYNEQFF. The CDR3 coding sequence is TGTGCCAGCTGGGCTAGCGGGGGCCGTTGGGCGTACAATGAGCAGTTCTTC.

This clone was counted a few times. This chain uses TRBV19 with TRBJ2-2; the D gene is possibly TRBD1 (6 bases). The CDR3 covers 14 residues. Germline V gives CDR1 LNHDA, CDR2 SQIVND (reference sequence). V was clipped by 9 bases and J by 7 bases, with 18 bases between them. The CDR3 nucleotides are TGTGCCAGCCAGAATCGACAGGATAACGGGGAGCTGTTTTTT. Its protein is CASQNRQDNGELFF.

In this sample, this clone turned up a few times. V gene TRBV10-3 combines with J gene TRBJ1-2, with TRBD1 matching 10 bases. J gave up 6 bases and V 6 bases, and 10 bases lay outside the gene matches. Germline V gene data show CDR1 as ENHRY and CDR2 as SYGVKD. The CDR3 is 15 residues long. This CDR3 reads CAISGTGEGFDGYTF. The CDR3, as DNA: TGTGCCATCAGCGGGACAGGGGAAGGCTTTGATGGCTACACCTTC.

This clone was counted between two and nine times. The rearrangement joins TRBV5-4 to TRBJ2-2; 7 nucleotides align to TRBD1. The CDR3 covers 14 residues. The trim removed 4 bases at V and 6 bases at J, leaving 6 bases unmatched. Germline CDR1 and CDR2: SGHNT and YYREEE (reference sequence). CDR3 nucleotide sequence: TGTGCCAGCAGCCTGGGCCAGGGGGCCGGGGAGCTGTTTTTT. Translating gives CASSLGQGAGELFF.

The chain is built from TRBV21-1 and TRBJ2-7; the table's D call, TRBD2, has no DNA check behind it. TRBV21-1 counts as a pseudogene. The CDR3 consists of 13 residues. The CDR3, as DNA: TGTGCCAGCAGCGATCAGACTAGTTACGAGCAGTACGTC. It is translated as CASSDQTSYEQYV.

The rearrangement links TRBV9 to TRBJ2-2; 7 bases line up with TRBD1. This CDR3 comprises 17 residues. Per germline, CDR1 SGDLS and CDR2 YYNGEE. V dropped 2 bases and J dropped 2; count of bases not matched to a gene: 9. The CDR3 DNA reads TGTGCCAGCAGCGTGCACAGACAGGGTGGCAACACCGGGGAGCTGTTTTTT. Its protein product is CASSVHRQGGNTGELFF.

The sample holds a few counts of this clone. The chain employs TRBV9 and TRBJ2-2, with D possibly TRBD2 on 5 matching bases. CDR1 is SGDLS and CDR2 is YYNGEE in the germline V gene. V lost 7 bases and J lost 6, with 19 bases in between. The CDR3 loop spans 15 amino acids. The CDR3 spells CASFDASRTSGELFF. As DNA, the CDR3 is TGTGCCAGCTTCGATGCTAGCCGAACTTCCGGGGAGCTGTTTTTT.

This clone was detected only a few times. The chain couples TRBV5-4 to TRBJ2-3, with 9 bases aligning to TRBD2. CDR3 size: 15 residues. Germline CDR1 and CDR2: SGHNT and YYREEE (reference sequence). The V gene end was trimmed by 4 bases and the J gene end by 1 base; junction bases not matched to a gene: 4. The CDR3 region is CASSPAGGGTDTQYF. The CDR3 region has the DNA TGTGCCAGCAGCCCCGCGGGGGGGGGCACAGATACGCAGTATTTT.